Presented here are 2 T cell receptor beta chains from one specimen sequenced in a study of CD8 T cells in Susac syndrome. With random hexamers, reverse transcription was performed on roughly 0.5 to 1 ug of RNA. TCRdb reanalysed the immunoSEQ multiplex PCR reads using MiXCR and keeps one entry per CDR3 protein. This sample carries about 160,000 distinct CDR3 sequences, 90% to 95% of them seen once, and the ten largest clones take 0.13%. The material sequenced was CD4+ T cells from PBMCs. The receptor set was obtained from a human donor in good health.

In DNA form, the CDR3 reads TGTGCCAGCAGTTGGAGGACGGACTATGGCTACACCTTC. Translated: CASSWRTDYGYTF. The chain has TRBV12-3 or TRBV12-4 and TRBJ1-2; no firm D call. V dropped 4 bases and J dropped 3 bases, with 9 bases sitting between them. The CDR3 length is 13 residues.

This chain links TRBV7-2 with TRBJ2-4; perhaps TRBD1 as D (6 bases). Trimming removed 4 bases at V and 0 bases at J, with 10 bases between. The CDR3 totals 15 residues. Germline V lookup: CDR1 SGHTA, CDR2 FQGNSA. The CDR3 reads CASSSTDRAKNIQYF. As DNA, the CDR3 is TGTGCCAGCAGCTCCACGGACAGAGCCAAAAACATTCAGTACTTC.